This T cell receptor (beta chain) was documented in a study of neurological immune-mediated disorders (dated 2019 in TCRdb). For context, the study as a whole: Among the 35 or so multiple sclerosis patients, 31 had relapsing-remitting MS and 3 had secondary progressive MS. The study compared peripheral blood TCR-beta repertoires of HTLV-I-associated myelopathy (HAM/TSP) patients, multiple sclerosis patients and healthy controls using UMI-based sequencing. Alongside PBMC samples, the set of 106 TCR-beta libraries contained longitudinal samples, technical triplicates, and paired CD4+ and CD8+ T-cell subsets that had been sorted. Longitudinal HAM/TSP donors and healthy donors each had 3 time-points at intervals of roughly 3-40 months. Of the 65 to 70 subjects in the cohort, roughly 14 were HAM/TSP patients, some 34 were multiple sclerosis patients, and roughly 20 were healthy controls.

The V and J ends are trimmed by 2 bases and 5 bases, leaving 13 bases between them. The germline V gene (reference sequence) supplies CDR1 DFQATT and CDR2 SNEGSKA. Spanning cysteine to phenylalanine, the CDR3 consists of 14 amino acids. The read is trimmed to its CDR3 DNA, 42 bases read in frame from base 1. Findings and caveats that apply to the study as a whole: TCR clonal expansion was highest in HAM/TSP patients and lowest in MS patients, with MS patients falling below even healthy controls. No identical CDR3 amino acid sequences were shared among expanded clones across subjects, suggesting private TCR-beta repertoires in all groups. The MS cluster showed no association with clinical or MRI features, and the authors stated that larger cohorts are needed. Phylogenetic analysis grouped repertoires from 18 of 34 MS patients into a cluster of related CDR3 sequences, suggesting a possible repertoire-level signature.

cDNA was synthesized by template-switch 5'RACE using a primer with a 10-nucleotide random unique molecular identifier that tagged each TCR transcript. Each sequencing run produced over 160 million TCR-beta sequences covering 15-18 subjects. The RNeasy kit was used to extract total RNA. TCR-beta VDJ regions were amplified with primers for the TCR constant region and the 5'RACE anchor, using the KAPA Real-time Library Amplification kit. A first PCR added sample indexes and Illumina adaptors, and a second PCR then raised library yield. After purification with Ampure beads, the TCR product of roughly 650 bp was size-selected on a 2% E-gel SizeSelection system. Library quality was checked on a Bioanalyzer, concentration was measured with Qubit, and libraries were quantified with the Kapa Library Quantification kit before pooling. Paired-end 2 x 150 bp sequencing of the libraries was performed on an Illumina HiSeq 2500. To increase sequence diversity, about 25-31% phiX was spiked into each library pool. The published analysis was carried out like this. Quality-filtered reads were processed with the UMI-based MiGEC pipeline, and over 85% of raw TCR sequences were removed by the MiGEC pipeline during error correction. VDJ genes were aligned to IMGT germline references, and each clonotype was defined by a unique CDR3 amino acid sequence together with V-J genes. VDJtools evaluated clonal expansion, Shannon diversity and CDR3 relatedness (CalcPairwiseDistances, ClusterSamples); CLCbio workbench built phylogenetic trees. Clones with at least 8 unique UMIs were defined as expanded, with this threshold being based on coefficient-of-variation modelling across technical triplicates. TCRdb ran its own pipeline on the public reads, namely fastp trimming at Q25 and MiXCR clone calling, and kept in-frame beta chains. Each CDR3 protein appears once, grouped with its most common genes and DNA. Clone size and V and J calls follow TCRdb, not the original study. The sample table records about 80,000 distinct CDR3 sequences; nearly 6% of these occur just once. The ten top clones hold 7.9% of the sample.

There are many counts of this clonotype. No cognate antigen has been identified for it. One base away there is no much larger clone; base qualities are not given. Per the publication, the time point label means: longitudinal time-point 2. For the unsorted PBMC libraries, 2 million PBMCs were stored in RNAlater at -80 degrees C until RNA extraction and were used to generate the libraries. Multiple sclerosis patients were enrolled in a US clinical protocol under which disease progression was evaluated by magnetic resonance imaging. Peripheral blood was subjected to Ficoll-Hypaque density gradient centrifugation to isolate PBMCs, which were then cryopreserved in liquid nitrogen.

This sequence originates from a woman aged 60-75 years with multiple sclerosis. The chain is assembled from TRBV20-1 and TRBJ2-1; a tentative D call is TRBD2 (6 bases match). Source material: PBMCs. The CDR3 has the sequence CSARRRDRDNEQFF. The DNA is TGCAGTGCTAGACGGAGGGATCGGGACAATGAGCAGTTCTTC.